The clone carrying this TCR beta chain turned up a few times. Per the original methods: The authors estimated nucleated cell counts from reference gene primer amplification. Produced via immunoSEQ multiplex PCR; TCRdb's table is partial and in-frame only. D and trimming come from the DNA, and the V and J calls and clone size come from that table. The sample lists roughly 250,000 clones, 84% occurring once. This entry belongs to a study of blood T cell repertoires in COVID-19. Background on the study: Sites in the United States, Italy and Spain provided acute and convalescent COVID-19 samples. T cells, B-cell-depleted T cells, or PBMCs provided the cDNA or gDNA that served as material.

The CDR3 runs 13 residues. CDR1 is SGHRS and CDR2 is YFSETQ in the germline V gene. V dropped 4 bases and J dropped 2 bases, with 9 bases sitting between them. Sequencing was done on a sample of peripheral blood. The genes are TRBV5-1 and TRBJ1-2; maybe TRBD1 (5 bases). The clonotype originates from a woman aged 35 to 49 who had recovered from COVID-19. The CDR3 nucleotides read TGCGCCAGCAGCCCTTCAGGGAACTATGGCTACACCTTC. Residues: CASSPSGNYGYTF. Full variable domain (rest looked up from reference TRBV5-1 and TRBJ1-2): KAGVTQTPRYLIKTRGQQVTLSCSPISGHRSVSWYQQTPGQGLQFLFEYFSETQRNKGNFPGRFSGRQFSNSRSEMNVSTLELGDSALYLCASSPSGNYGYTFGSGTRLTVV.